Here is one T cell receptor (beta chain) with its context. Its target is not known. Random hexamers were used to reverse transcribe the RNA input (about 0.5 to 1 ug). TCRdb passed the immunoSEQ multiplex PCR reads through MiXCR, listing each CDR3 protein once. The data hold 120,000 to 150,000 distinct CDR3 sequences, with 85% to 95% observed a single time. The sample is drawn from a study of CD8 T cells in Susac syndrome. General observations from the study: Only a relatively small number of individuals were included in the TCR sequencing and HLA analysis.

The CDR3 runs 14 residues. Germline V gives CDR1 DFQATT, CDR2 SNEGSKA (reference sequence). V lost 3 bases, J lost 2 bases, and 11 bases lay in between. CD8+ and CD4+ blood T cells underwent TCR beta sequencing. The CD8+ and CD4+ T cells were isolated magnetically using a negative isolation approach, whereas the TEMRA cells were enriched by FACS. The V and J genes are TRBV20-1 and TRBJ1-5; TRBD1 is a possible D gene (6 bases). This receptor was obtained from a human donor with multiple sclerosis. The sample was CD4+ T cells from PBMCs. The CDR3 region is CSARDSRGNQPQHF. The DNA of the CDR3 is TGCAGTGCTAGGGACAGTCGAGGCAATCAGCCCCAGCATTTT.